Listed below are T cell receptor beta chains from one sample, sequenced in a study of shared clonotypes between healthy human individuals. This table comes from immunoSEQ multiplex PCR, and its TCRdb copy is limited to in-frame clones, with some not included. The sample yields some 2,100,000 clones, roughly 95% seen once. Specimen: naive CD4+ T cells sorted from blood. These receptors all come from a man between 18 and 29 years old in good health. The CDR3 runs from the conserved cysteine through the conserved F or W. The order of the fields is D gene, J gene, clone size, V gene, CDR3 protein, CDR3 DNA. The D gene is left open where the match is weak. Clone size is shown for a subset of rows, as once, few, many or a class of expanded clone.

-,TRBJ2-5,-,TRBV19,CASSIMGWAETQYF,TGTGCCAGTAGTATTATGGGGTGGGCAGAGACCCAGTACTTC
-,TRBJ1-2,-,TRBV7-6,CASSLPGNLPGGYTF,TGTGCCAGCAGCTTACCAGGCAACCTCCCTGGCGGCTACACCTTC
-,TRBJ1-3,-,TRBV6-5,CASKTDGSGNTIYF,TGTGCTAGCAAGACAGACGGCTCTGGAAACACCATATATTTT
-,TRBJ1-1,-,TRBV6-5,CASSYGVRYTEAFF,TGTGCCAGCAGTTACGGGGTACGTTACACTGAAGCTTTCTTT
TRBD2,TRBJ2-1,once,TRBV29-1,CSGRLAGVTNEQFF,TGCAGCGGCCGACTAGCGGGAGTAACCAATGAGCAGTTCTTC
TRBD1,TRBJ2-3,-,TRBV6-1,CASSEAPTGLSTDTQYF,TGTGCCAGCAGTGAAGCGCCGACAGGGCTTAGCACAGATACGCAGTATTTT
TRBD1,TRBJ1-5,-,TRBV4-1,CASSQAQGQLSNQPQHF,TGCGCCAGCAGCCAAGCCCAGGGACAGTTAAGCAATCAGCCCCAGCATTTT
TRBD1,TRBJ2-7,-,TRBV6-1,CASSLGQGAYEQYF,TGTGCCAGCAGTCTAGGACAGGGAGCCTACGAGCAGTACTTC
TRBD2,TRBJ2-7,-,TRBV14,CASSLAGANSYEQYF,TGTGCCAGCAGCCTAGCGGGGGCAAACTCCTACGAGCAGTACTTC
-,TRBJ1-5,-,TRBV10-2,CASSESRQHINQPQHF,TGCGCCAGCAGTGAGTCGCGGCAGCATATTAATCAGCCCCAGCATTTT